The sequence of this TCR beta chain was determined in a study of patients and donors after allogeneic stem cell transplantation. V lost 0 bases and J lost 8, with 13 bases in between. The CDR3 covers 15 residues. Germline CDR1 is LGHNA and CDR2 is YNFKEQ. TCRdb fed the RT-PCR reads into MiXCR, producing one record per CDR3 protein. The table lists about 960,000 distinct CDR3 sequences, 18% of them singletons, with around 6% in the top ten. This clonotype was picked up a small number of times. The specimen sequenced was blood, either unsorted or a sorted T cell fraction (not recorded which). The chain joins TRBV4-2 to TRBJ1-4; a weak D match, TRBD1 (5 bases). The receptor's source is a human donor who was either an allogeneic HSCT recipient or a stem cell or donor lymphocyte infusion donor (not recorded which). It is not recorded whose cells these are; they may come from a transplant donor. In DNA, the CDR3 is TGTGCCAGCAGCCAAGATACGAAGGCAGGGGAAAAACTGTTTTTT. It specifies CASSQDTKAGEKLFF.